Included here is one T cell receptor (beta chain) sequence, with context. Its antigen is not identified. This sample was taken from a study of cytomegalovirus exposure and HLA in healthy donors. On the study more broadly: A previous analysis identified 95 million to 130 million unique TCR beta sequences derived from some 170 million T cells.

The V gene lost 6 bases and the J gene lost 4 bases, with 8 bases spanning the gap. The CDR3 loop spans 13 amino acids. Germline values: CDR1 SGHRS, CDR2 YFSETQ. Points from the study as a whole: A later analysis reportedly found that, within productive TCRs, an Asian-associated ancestry cluster had fewer N-insertions than the mean observed across the roughly 610 donors. Among TCR sequences, most were rare, though some public TCRs appeared in many donors. Later analysis associated a missense DCLRE1C variant with TCR beta V- and J-gene trimming.

PCR primers comprised 60 Vbeta and 13 Jbeta primers. Using immunoSEQ multiplex PCR, the repertoire was profiled, and TCRdb retains in-frame clones only, with some absent. The sample records about 94,000 clones, around 77% being singletons. Sequencing was performed on PBMCs. The source of this sequence is a man aged 25-45 years in good health and CMV-seronegative. J is TRBJ2-6 and V is TRBV5-1, with D possibly matching TRBD2 (5 bases). The CDR3 sequence: CASTLAGANVLTF. CDR3 sequence (DNA): TGCGCCAGCACCCTAGCCGGGGCCAACGTCCTGACTTTC.